The rows below give T cell receptor beta chains drawn from one sample of a study of cytomegalovirus exposure and HLA in healthy donors. Generated by immunoSEQ multiplex PCR, the TCRdb table keeps only in-frame clones and is missing some. The sample has some 74,000 clones; around 64% are singletons. Sequencing was performed on PBMCs. Receptors were obtained from a man aged 35-49 years in good health and CMV-seropositive. The CDR3 runs from the conserved cysteine through the conserved F or W. The D gene is left open where the match is weak. Some rows have no size entry. The others give once, few or many, or a class for an expanded clone.

j_call v_call d_call cdr3_length clone_size cdr3_aa cdr3_nt
TRBJ2-3 TRBV5-1 TRBD2 17 - CASSAGLADVYTDTQYF TGCGCCAGCAGCGCGGGACTAGCGGACGTTTACACAGATACGCAGTATTTT
TRBJ2-2 TRBV5-4 TRBD1 15 - CASSPGQMRGGELFF TGTGCCAGCAGCCCGGGACAGATGAGGGGTGGGGAGCTGTTTTTT
TRBJ2-1 TRBV30 - 16 - CAWSRKRDILPNEQFF TGTGCCTGGAGTAGAAAACGGGACATACTACCGAATGAGCAGTTCTTC
TRBJ1-4 TRBV5-6 - 15 - CASSLQGPLNEKLFF TGTGCCAGCAGCCTACAGGGTCCCCTCAATGAAAAACTGTTTTTT
TRBJ1-3 TRBV2 - 13 - CASSEVSGNTIYF TGTGCCAGCAGTGAAGTTAGTGGAAACACCATATATTTT
TRBJ1-5 TRBV6-5 - 13 few CASSHRGNQPQHF TGTGCCAGCAGCCACAGGGGCAATCAGCCCCAGCATTTT
TRBJ1-2 TRBV4-3 - 15 few CASSQDRQGIEGYTF TGCGCCAGCAGCCAAGACCGGCAGGGGATAGAGGGCTACACCTTC
TRBJ2-1 TRBV6-5 TRBD2 15 - CASSYSSGGPFEQFF TGTGCCAGCAGTTACTCGTCGGGAGGGCCGTTTGAGCAGTTCTTC
TRBJ2-7 TRBV11-3 - 17 - CASSLGTRRAMEGEQYF TGTGCCAGCAGCTTAGGGACGCGGCGTGCCATGGAGGGGGAGCAGTACTTC
TRBJ1-2 TRBV5-5 TRBD1 15 - CASSLVSQGSYGYTF TGTGCCAGCAGCCTAGTATCACAGGGGTCCTATGGCTACACCTTC
TRBJ2-5 TRBV6-6 - 16 - CASSFTLPRNQETQYF TGTGCCAGCAGTTTCACTCTCCCGAGAAACCAAGAGACCCAGTACTTC
TRBJ1-1 TRBV19 - 13 - CASSIRRGTEAFF TGTGCCAGTAGTATTCGGAGGGGCACTGAAGCTTTCTTT
TRBJ1-3 TRBV7-3 TRBD1 16 few CASIPYGTGIGNTIYF TGTGCCAGCATCCCATACGGGACAGGCATAGGAAACACCATATATTTT
TRBJ2-1 TRBV15 - 14 once CATSKDGGDNEQFF TGTGCCACCAGCAAGGACGGGGGTGACAATGAGCAGTTCTTC
TRBJ1-1 TRBV5-5 TRBD1 16 - CASSLVGQGASTEAFF TGTGCCAGCAGCTTGGTTGGACAGGGGGCAAGCACTGAAGCTTTCTTT
TRBJ1-5 TRBV7-2 TRBD1 15 - CASSTGTVSNQPQHF TGTGCCAGCAGCACCGGGACAGTTAGCAATCAGCCCCAGCATTTT
TRBJ1-6 TRBV2 TRBD1 15 once CASRHGQVNNSPLHF TGTGCCAGCAGGCACGGACAGGTCAATAATTCACCCCTCCACTTT
TRBJ1-1 TRBV7-3 - 13 few CASSLTRNTEAFF TGTGCCAGCAGCTTAACCAGAAACACTGAAGCTTTCTTT
TRBJ2-3 TRBV9 TRBD2 16 - CASSVGASGLPDTQYF TGTGCCAGCAGCGTAGGGGCTAGCGGGCTCCCAGATACGCAGTATTTT
TRBJ2-3 TRBV9 TRBD2 16 - CASSRGLAGVADTQYF TGTGCCAGCAGCCGCGGACTAGCGGGGGTCGCAGATACGCAGTATTTT
TRBJ1-5 TRBV5-6 - 13 few CASSRESGWPQHF TGTGCCAGCAGCCGGGAGTCGGGGTGGCCCCAGCATTTT
TRBJ2-1 TRBV6-5 - 11 - CASSPGNEQFF TGTGCCAGCAGCCCCGGGAATGAGCAGTTCTTC
TRBJ2-1 TRBV4-2 TRBD2 17 - CASSRGGSGGSYNEQFF TGTGCCAGCAGCCGGGGGGGAAGCGGGGGGTCCTACAATGAGCAGTTCTTC
TRBJ2-7 TRBV14 - 13 - CASSQARSGEQYF TGTGCCAGCAGCCAAGCTAGGAGCGGCGAGCAGTACTTC
TRBJ2-7 TRBV9 - 15 - CASSPRDIKGYEQYF TGTGCCAGCAGTCCCCGGGACATAAAGGGGTACGAGCAGTACTTC
TRBJ2-7 TRBV30 - 15 once CAWRSWREEDYEQYF TGTGCCTGGAGGTCGTGGAGGGAAGAGGATTACGAGCAGTACTTC